This T cell receptor beta chain appears in the sequencing data of a study of long-term antiretroviral therapy in people with HIV (dated by TCRdb to between 2021 and 2024). General notes on the study: The earliest samples were collected roughly a decade before the 2015 WHO recommendation for immediate ART, at a time when ART was usually postponed until CD4 counts fell. No cross-contamination during QIAcube processing turned up in test extractions that ran a monoclonal T-cell line alongside around 32 polyclonal samples. About 40% of the 30 participants with HIV were female. The cohort contributed roughly 190 cryopreserved PBMC samples from around 33 adults with confirmed HIV infection, collected serially over a mean of approximately 6 years (range 1-12). Whether ART initiation and durable HIV suppression were associated with changes in peripheral blood TRB repertoire composition and diversity was tested in a retrospective serial study. The research as a whole found: Starting ART was linked to a significant rise in TRB diversity, yet even after long-term ART the diversity remained significantly lower than in transplant donor controls. Because pre-ART samples had limited cell numbers, unsorted PBMC were profiled rather than sorted CD4+ and CD8+ T cells. The repertoire was dominated across all time points by expanded TRB clones identified before ART initiation, although this dominance was seen to fluctuate and to decrease in many PLHIV after ART. The samples were dated from about 2004 to 2018, and the ART regimens that were used may be less effective than current ART regimens. CDR3 length ranges in HIV repertoires were narrower than in controls, and network structure suggested an antigen-experienced repertoire with only a slight naive shift after ART. No data were available on ART adherence, viral resistance or therapy changes, limiting inferences about post-ART repertoire changes. Limited PBMC availability meant only the TCR beta chain was sequenced, without alpha chain pairing.

Inclusion was restricted to participants for whom at least one PBMC sample before ART initiation and at least two post-ART samples were available. All participants with HIV were treated in the United States of America. Cryopreserved samples of 1-10 million PBMC were thawed and washed before DNA extraction. At the time of the earliest PBMC sample, participants with HIV were aged between about 20 and 54 years. Each participant contributed PBMC samples from 1-4 timepoints before ART initiation and 2-8 timepoints after ART initiation, with a median of 7 samples. Serial HIV viral load, CD4+ T-cell count, ART history and demographic data were obtained for every participant. Genomic DNA was extracted from unsorted PBMC with a Qiagen kit on a QIAcube, processed in batches of 12 samples. Inclusive of the bounding cysteine and phenylalanine, the CDR3 is 17 residues long. Of all the DNA, just the CDR3 is kept, 51 bases in frame from base 1.

The immunoSEQ hsTCRB v3.0 assay was used at survey level resolution to sequence the TRB variable region. TRB sequencing targeted a depth of about 40,000-50,000 T-cell genomes per sample. TRB libraries were pooled and sequenced on an Illumina MiSeq using a v3 150-cycle kit. The paper's processing steps were these. Repertoire analysis ran in R within a reproducible Nextflow workflow covering QC, data transformation and analysis. Custom analyses were implemented in LymphoSeq2, an R package for AIRR-Seq data exploration. A few samples that yielded fewer than 5000 total TRB sequences were excluded, so that 200 or so HIV repertoires were analyzed. Of the 188 retained HIV repertoires, almost 60 were collected before and around 130 after ART initiation. Each repertoire was downsampled to 5000 TRB nucleotide sequences, and summary statistics were averaged across 100 downsampling iterations. TRB sequences were retained for analysis only if CDR3 regions of at least seven amino acids were present. Diversity was measured with a Shannon entropy-derived clonality score and the Gini coefficient. Repertoire networks linked the top 5000 CDR3 amino acid sequences whenever two sequences differed by an edit distance of one. For TRB CDR3 amino acid sequences, antigen specificity groups and MHC restriction were predicted with GLIPH2. Known CMV, EBV, HIV or tissue antigen associations were flagged by matching CDR3 amino acid sequences against VDJdb and McPAS-TCR. Pre-ART, post-ART and control groups were compared with Wilcoxon signed-rank tests and Holm-Bonferroni correction. This is the immuneACCESS table as TCRdb keeps it, with only in-frame sequences that have V and J called. A part of the clones is gone; compared with another copy, unresolved V genes explain less than half, and the rest is unexplained. Clone size and V and J calls were adopted from that table, with D and trimming inferred from the DNA. This sample holds about 16,000 clones; roughly 80% were observed only once. The ten largest clones take up roughly 15% of the sample.

In regard to this clone: It lacks a known antigen. Base qualities are not at hand, and no much larger clone is one base apart.

The rearranged segments are TRBV21-1 and TRBJ2-3; the D segment call TRBD2 is taken from the table without a DNA check. TRBV21-1 is reported as a pseudogene. The sample here was unsorted PBMCs, taken less than 1.3 years before starting antiretroviral therapy. This TCR was sampled from a man in his thirties or forties with HIV. CDR3 protein: CASSKVGTSGRADTQYF. DNA sequence: TGTGCCAGCAGCAAAGTAGGAACTAGCGGGAGGGCAGATACGCAGTATTTT.